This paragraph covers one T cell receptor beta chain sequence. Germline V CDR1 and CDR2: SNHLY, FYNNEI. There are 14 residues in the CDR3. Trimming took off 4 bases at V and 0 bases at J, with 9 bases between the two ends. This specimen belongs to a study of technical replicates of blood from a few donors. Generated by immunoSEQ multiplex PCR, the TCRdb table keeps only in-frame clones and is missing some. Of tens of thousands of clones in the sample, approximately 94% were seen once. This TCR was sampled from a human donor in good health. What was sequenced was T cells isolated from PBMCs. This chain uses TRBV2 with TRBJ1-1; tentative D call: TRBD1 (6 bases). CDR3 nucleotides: TGTGCCAGCAGTGGGAACAGGGTGAACACTGAAGCTTTCTTT. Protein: CASSGNRVNTEAFF. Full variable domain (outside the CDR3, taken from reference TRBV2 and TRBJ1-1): EPEVTQTPSHQVTQMGQEVILRCVPISNHLYFYWYRQILGQKVEFLVSFYNNEISEKSEIFDDQFSVERPDGSNFTLKIRSTKLEDSAMYFCASSGNRVNTEAFFGQGTRLTVV.